This entry features one T cell receptor beta chain sequence. Its cognate antigen is unknown. Other DNA variants within this sample encode the same CDR3. The protocol was immunoSEQ multiplex PCR, while the TCRdb copy is restricted to in-frame clones and leaves out a portion. The sample records a few million clones, approximately 93% being singletons. V was pared by 5 bases and J by 10 bases, with 9 bases between. From germline, CDR1 is SGHTA and CDR2 FQGTGA. The CDR3 has 11 amino acids. This entry is derived from a study of shared clonotypes between healthy human individuals. Study results and caveats: Few donors restricted represented genetic and exposure-history diversity.

The sequenced material came from naive CD4+ T cells from PBMCs. As to subset: CD45RA+ positively selected. The chain is built from TRBV7-3 and TRBJ2-1; possible D gene TRBD2, 6 bases. This clonotype was sampled from a man between 18 and 29 years old in good health. Some clones in this sample may be carry-over from other donors' samples. The CDR3 is CASSLGGEQFF. CDR3 sequence (DNA): TGTGCCAGCAGCCTCGGGGGAGAGCAGTTCTTC.